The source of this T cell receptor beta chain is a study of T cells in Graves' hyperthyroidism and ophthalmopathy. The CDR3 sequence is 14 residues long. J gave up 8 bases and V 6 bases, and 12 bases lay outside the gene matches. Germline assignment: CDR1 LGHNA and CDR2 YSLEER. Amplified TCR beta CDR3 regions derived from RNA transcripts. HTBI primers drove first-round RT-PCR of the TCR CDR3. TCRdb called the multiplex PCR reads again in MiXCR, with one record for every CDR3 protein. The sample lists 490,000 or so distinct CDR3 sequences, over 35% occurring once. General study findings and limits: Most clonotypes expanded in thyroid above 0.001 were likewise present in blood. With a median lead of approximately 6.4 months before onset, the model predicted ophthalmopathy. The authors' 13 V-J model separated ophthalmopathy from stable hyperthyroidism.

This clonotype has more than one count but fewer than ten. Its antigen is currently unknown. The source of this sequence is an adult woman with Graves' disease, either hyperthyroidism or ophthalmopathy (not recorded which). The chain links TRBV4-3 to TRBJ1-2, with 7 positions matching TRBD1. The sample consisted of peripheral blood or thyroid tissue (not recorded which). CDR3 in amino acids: CASRPNRGARGYTF. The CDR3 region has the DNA TGCGCCAGCAGGCCCAACAGGGGCGCACGAGGCTACACCTTC.